This is a list of T cell receptor beta chains from one sample in a study of shared T cell receptors in the human thymus. Generated by immunoSEQ multiplex PCR, the TCRdb table keeps only in-frame clones and is missing some. The sample has approximately 400,000 clones, around 95% seen once; the top ten hold approximately 0.02%. The sequenced sample was thymocytes. All receptors derive from a human donor. Both conserved end residues are part of each CDR3. D genes are given only for firm matches. The size field is filled for only some rows; it gives once, few, many or a size class.

NA | TRBJ1-5 | 14 | TRBV5-8 | NA | CASSLASGHQPQHF | TGTGCCAGCAGCTTGGCCAGCGGCCATCAGCCCCAGCATTTT
TRBD1 | TRBJ1-3 | 16 | TRBV5-1 | NA | CASSPRTGETGNTIYF | TGCGCCAGCAGCCCCCGGACAGGGGAGACTGGAAACACCATATATTTT
NA | TRBJ1-4 | 14 | TRBV6-1 | NA | CASSSHLQNEKLFF | TGTGCCAGCAGCTCGCATCTGCAGAATGAAAAACTGTTTTTT
TRBD1 | TRBJ2-1 | 15 | TRBV5-1 | NA | CASSNRDRGYNEQFF | TGCGCCAGCAGCAACCGGGACAGGGGATACAATGAGCAGTTCTTC
TRBD2 | TRBJ2-4 | 14 | TRBV30 | NA | CAWRGLAGVGIQYF | TGTGCCTGGAGGGGACTAGCGGGAGTTGGCATTCAGTACTTC
NA | TRBJ1-4 | 14 | TRBV19 | NA | CASSIRREPVGLFF | TGTGCCAGTAGTATCAGGAGAGAGCCGGTAGGACTGTTTTTT
TRBD2 | TRBJ2-7 | 14 | TRBV18 | NA | CASSPPYREGEQYF | TGTGCCAGCTCACCACCGTATAGGGAGGGCGAGCAGTACTTC
NA | TRBJ1-5 | 16 | TRBV28 | NA | CASSLLSPGLDQPQHF | TGTGCCAGCAGTTTACTTAGTCCAGGTTTAGATCAGCCCCAGCATTTT
TRBD1 | TRBJ2-1 | 16 | TRBV28 | NA | CASSHYRGPRGNEQFF | TGTGCCAGCAGTCACTACAGGGGACCCAGAGGCAATGAGCAGTTCTTC
NA | TRBJ2-3 | 16 | TRBV7-9 | NA | CASSRVGGSGTDTQYF | TGTGCCAGCAGCCGAGTAGGGGGTTCGGGCACAGATACGCAGTATTTT
NA | TRBJ2-7 | 14 | TRBV7-9 | NA | CASSSTDHPYEQYF | TGTGCCAGCAGCTCGACCGACCATCCCTACGAGCAGTACTTC
NA | TRBJ1-2 | 14 | TRBV18 | NA | CASSPFTGTDGYTF | TGTGCCAGCTCACCATTCACAGGGACGGATGGCTACACCTTC
NA | TRBJ1-1 | 15 | TRBV4-2 | NA | CASSFPGTAVKGAFF | TGTGCCAGCAGCTTCCCCGGGACGGCGGTAAAAGGAGCTTTCTTT
TRBD2 | TRBJ2-1 | 14 | TRBV29-1 | NA | CSGSRTSGNNEQFF | TGCAGCGGATCACGGACTAGCGGGAACAATGAGCAGTTCTTC
NA | TRBJ2-1 | 13 | TRBV5-4 | NA | CAIMDSSYNEQFF | TGTGCCATCATGGACTCGTCCTACAATGAGCAGTTCTTC
TRBD1 | TRBJ2-3 | 18 | TRBV27 | NA | CASRTPGTGCASTDTQYF | TGTGCCAGCAGGACCCCCGGGACAGGGTGCGCTAGCACAGATACGCAGTATTTT
TRBD1 | TRBJ1-1 | 14 | TRBV11-2 | NA | CASSWGQMNTEAFF | TGTGCCAGCAGCTGGGGACAGATGAACACTGAAGCTTTCTTT
NA | TRBJ1-1 | 16 | TRBV11-3 | once | CASSLDDSGMNTEAFF | TGTGCCAGCAGCTTAGATGACTCCGGTATGAACACTGAAGCTTTCTTT
TRBD2 | TRBJ2-3 | 17 | TRBV11-3 | NA | CASSFEREGPLTDTQYF | TGTGCCAGCAGCTTTGAGCGGGAGGGCCCATTGACAGATACGCAGTATTTT
TRBD2 | TRBJ2-3 | 17 | TRBV11-2 | NA | CASSLVGTSGSEDTQYF | TGTGCCAGCAGCTTAGTTGGGACTAGCGGGAGTGAAGATACGCAGTATTTT
NA | TRBJ2-3 | 15 | TRBV11-1 | NA | CASSPLQVPADTQYF | TGTGCCAGCAGCCCGTTACAGGTCCCCGCAGATACGCAGTATTTT
NA | TRBJ2-1 | 14 | TRBV5-6 | NA | CASSWGRGRTEQFF | TGTGCCAGCAGCTGGGGGCGGGGGCGGACTGAGCAGTTCTTC
NA | TRBJ2-1 | 12 | TRBV28 | NA | CASSQRVREQFF | TGTGCCAGCAGCCAAAGGGTAAGGGAGCAGTTCTTC
TRBD2 | TRBJ2-7 | 17 | TRBV7-2 | NA | CASSLPPALAGHYEQYF | TGTGCCAGCAGCCTACCCCCTGCCCTAGCGGGGCACTACGAGCAGTACTTC
TRBD2 | TRBJ2-1 | 15 | TRBV7-6 | NA | CASRGGLAAANEQFF | TGTGCCAGCAGGGGGGGACTAGCCGCGGCTAATGAGCAGTTCTTC
TRBD2 | TRBJ2-3 | 18 | TRBV28 | NA | CASTDLWASGPYTDTQYF | TGTGCCAGCACCGACCTCTGGGCTAGCGGGCCCTACACAGATACGCAGTATTTT
TRBD2 | TRBJ2-3 | 17 | TRBV4-1 | NA | CASSTMKREGWVDTQYF | TGCGCCAGCAGCACTATGAAGCGGGAGGGCTGGGTAGATACGCAGTATTTT
NA | TRBJ2-7 | 15 | TRBV27 | NA | CASSLLLDSSYEQYF | TGTGCCAGCAGTTTATTGTTGGACAGCTCCTACGAGCAGTACTTC
NA | TRBJ2-7 | 18 | TRBV28 | NA | CASSLSASKERGQYEQYF | TGTGCCAGCAGTTTATCCGCCTCAAAGGAGCGGGGACAATACGAGCAGTACTTC
TRBD2 | TRBJ2-1 | 18 | TRBV11-3 | NA | CASSLVGTSGSRRDEQFF | TGTGCCAGCAGCTTAGTCGGGACTAGCGGGTCCCGGCGGGATGAGCAGTTCTTC
NA | TRBJ1-4 | 15 | TRBV28 | NA | CASSLLSGPKEKLFF | TGTGCCAGCAGTTTATTGAGTGGGCCCAAGGAAAAACTGTTTTTT